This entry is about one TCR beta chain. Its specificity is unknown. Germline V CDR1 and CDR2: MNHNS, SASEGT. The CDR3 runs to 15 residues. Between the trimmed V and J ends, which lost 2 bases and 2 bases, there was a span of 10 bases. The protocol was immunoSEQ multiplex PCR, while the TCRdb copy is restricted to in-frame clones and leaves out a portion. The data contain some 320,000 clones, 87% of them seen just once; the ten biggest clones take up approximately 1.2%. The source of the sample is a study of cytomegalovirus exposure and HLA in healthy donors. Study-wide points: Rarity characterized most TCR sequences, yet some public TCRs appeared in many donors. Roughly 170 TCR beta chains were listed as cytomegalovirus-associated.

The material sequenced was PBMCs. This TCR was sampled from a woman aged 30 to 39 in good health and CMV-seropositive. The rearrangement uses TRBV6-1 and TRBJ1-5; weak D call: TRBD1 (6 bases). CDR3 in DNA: TGTGCCAGCAGTGAAAGCAGGGGCCGCAATCAGCCCCAGCATTTT. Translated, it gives CASSESRGRNQPQHF.